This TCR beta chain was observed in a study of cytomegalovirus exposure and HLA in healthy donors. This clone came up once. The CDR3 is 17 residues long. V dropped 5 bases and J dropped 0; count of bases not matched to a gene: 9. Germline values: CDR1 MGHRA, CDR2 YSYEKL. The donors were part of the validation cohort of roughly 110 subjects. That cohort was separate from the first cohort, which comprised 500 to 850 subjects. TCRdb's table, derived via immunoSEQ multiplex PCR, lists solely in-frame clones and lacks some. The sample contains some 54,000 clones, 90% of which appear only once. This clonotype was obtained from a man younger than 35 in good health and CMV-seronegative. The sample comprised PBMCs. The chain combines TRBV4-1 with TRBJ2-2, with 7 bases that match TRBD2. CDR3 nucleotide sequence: TGCGCCAGCAGCGGCCCAGCGGGGTGGGCGAACACCGGGGAGCTGTTTTTT. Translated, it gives CASSGPAGWANTGELFF.